This T cell receptor beta chain emerged from a study of beta chain features in type 1 diabetes. The study's findings and limits: A PCR bias possibly favoring shorter templates would apply equally to patients and controls. Among all four CD4+ subsets, Type 1 diabetes patients had TCRB CDR3s that were moderately but significantly shorter. Possibly, sequencing cDNA over-represented cells that had high TCR expression levels. In type 1 diabetes patients, VDJ junctions had fewer insertions; deletions at these junctions were more frequent. In comparison with healthy donors, patients had naive, central memory and Treg TCRB repertoires that appeared more similar.

The study reverse transcribed the entire isolated RNA, so it sequenced expressed TCRB transcripts. Clones were read by immunoSEQ multiplex PCR, and TCRdb kept only the in-frame ones, dropping some. The sample comprises some 350,000 clones, 9.6% of which are singletons, and about 0.64% rests with the top ten. This CDR3 is 15 amino acids long. Trimming pared 4 bases from V and 8 bases from J, leaving 20 bases between. Germline CDR1 SGHAT, CDR2 FQNNGV. Regarding this clone: Its target is unknown.

The sample was central memory CD4+ T cells from blood. This chain uses TRBV11-2 with TRBJ1-1; unclear D gene. The receptor's source is a man under 40 with type 1 diabetes. CDR3 nucleotides: TGTGCCAGCAGCTCCGGGATCGGAGCGGCCCAGGAAGCTTTCTTT. Its translation: CASSSGIGAAQEAFF.